The T cell receptor beta chain described here comes from a study of graft-versus-host responses after intestinal transplantation. Here immunoSEQ multiplex PCR was the method, and the copy in TCRdb shows in-frame clones only, minus some. The sample has approximately 54,000 clones; under 95% are singletons. The CDR3 has 11 amino acids. This clone has more than one count but fewer than ten. The receptor comes from a human patient who received an intestinal transplant, so some T cells may come from the graft donor. The sample was PBMCs, taken 650 to 680 days after intestinal transplant. The chain is built from TRBV21-1 and TRBJ1-6; the table's D gene call, TRBD1, was not cross checked with the DNA. TRBV21-1 is tagged as a pseudogene. The CDR3 spells CAGPYNSPLHF. The CDR3 DNA reads TGTGCGGGGCCCTATAATTCACCCCTCCACTTT.